This T cell receptor (beta chain) was observed in a study of shared clonotypes between healthy human individuals. The germline gives CDR1 SGHNT, CDR2 YENEEA. The CDR3 contains 16 residues. The V segment lost 5 bases and the J segment 3 bases; nucleotides outside the gene matches: 11. Sequencing used immunoSEQ multiplex PCR; TCRdb keeps in-frame clones, though not all of them. Counted here are around 1.5 million clones, 98% occurring once; the ten biggest clones make up less than 0.55%. This TCR derives from a man younger than 45 in good health. Material: naive CD4+ T cells sorted from blood. Subset given: CD45RA+ positively selected. The chain has TRBV11-3 and TRBJ2-3; 7 bases map to TRBD1. The CDR3 sequence is CASSTNRGWVTDTQYF. As DNA, the CDR3 is TGTGCCAGCAGCACCAACAGGGGATGGGTAACAGATACGCAGTATTTT.